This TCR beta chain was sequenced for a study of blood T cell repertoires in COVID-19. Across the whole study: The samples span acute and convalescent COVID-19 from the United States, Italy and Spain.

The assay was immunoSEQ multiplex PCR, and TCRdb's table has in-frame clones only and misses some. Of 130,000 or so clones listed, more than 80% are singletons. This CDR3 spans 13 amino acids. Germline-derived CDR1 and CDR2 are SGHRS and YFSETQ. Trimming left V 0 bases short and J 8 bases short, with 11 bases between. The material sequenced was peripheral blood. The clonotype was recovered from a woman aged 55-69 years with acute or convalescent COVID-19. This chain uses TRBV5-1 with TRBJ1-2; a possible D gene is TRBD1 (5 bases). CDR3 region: CASSLGYGAGYTF. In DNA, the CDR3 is TGCGCCAGCAGCTTGGGGTATGGGGCCGGCTACACCTTC.